The 30 T cell receptor beta chains listed next were all sequenced from one sample in a study of identical twins. A single record per CDR3 protein comes from TCRdb applying MiXCR to the 5' RACE reads. This sample carries 460,000 or so distinct CDR3 sequences, 14% of them seen once, and the ten largest clones take around 0.52%. Separately, the same data were catalogued under a study of yellow fever vaccine responses in identical twins.

Sequencing input: CD4+ T cells sorted from blood. Receptors originate from a woman aged 18-35 years in good health.

This clonotype was recorded at least ten times. V usage is TRBV15 and J usage is TRBJ2-3; 10 positions match TRBD2. The ends lost 5 bases at V and 5 bases at J; junction bases unmatched: 4. The germline V gene encodes CDR1 LNHNV and CDR2 YYDKDF (reference sequence). The length of the CDR3 is 14 residues. CDR3 sequence reads: CATSLLAGQDTQYF. CDR3 DNA sequence: TGTGCCACCAGCCTACTAGCGGGACAAGATACGCAGTATTTT.

This clonotype was detected only a few times. V usage is TRBV29-1 and J usage is TRBJ2-5; D is perhaps TRBD2 (5 bases). Trimming removed 7 bases from V and 2 bases from J, with 11 bases in between. The CDR3 contains 12 residues. Germline loops: CDR1 SQVTM, CDR2 ANQGSEA. The CDR3 nucleotides are TGCAGCGCTAAAAGAGGGCAAGAGACCCAGTACTTC. Protein product: CSAKRGQETQYF.

This chain joins TRBV2 and TRBJ2-1; the D is unclear. Trimming pared 6 bases from V and 10 bases from J, leaving 16 bases between. CDR3 length: 13 amino acids. Germline CDR1 reads SNHLY; CDR2 reads FYNNEI. The CDR3 sequence: CASRDLDLGEQFF. CDR3 DNA: TGTGCCAGCAGGGACCTAGACCTTGGGGAGCAGTTCTTC. The variable domain in full, completed from reference TRBV2 and TRBJ2-1, reads EPEVTQTPSHQVTQMGQEVILRCVPISNHLYFYWYRQILGQKVEFLVSFYNNEISEKSEIFDDQFSVERPDGSNFTLKIRSTKLEDSAMYFCASRDLDLGEQFFGPGTRLTVL.

This clonotype occurred many times. The chain combines TRBV5-6 with TRBJ2-1; 15 nucleotides line up with TRBD2. This CDR3 is 18 amino acids long. J was trimmed by 1 base and V by 0 bases; bases with no gene match: 2. The V gene's germline CDR1 is SGHDT and CDR2 YYEEEE. The CDR3 protein is CASSLGGLAGGSYNEQFF. The CDR3 DNA is TGTGCCAGCAGCTTGGGGGGACTAGCGGGAGGTTCCTACAATGAGCAGTTCTTC.

This clonotype has more than one count but fewer than ten. The V call is TRBV5-1, the J call TRBJ2-3; 10 nucleotides line up with TRBD2. The junction had 1 base not matched to a gene; V was cut back by 1 base and J by 8 bases. CDR1 is SGHRS, CDR2 YFSETQ, per germline. The CDR3 consists of 13 residues. The CDR3 sequence: CASSLPSGGTQYF. CDR3 coding DNA: TGCGCCAGCAGCTTGCCTAGCGGGGGTACGCAGTATTTT.

This clonotype was seen at least ten times. This chain joins TRBV7-9 and TRBJ2-2; 8 bases agree with TRBD1. The length of the CDR3 is 15 residues. From germline, CDR1 is SEHNR and CDR2 FQNEAQ (reference sequence). V lost 6 bases to trimming and J lost 0 bases; unmatched junction nucleotides: 3. CDR3 DNA sequence: TGTGCCAGCAGTTCGGACAGGGCGAACACCGGGGAGCTGTTTTTT. Protein product: CASSSDRANTGELFF.

This clonotype was seen only a few times. The chain recombines TRBV7-9 with TRBJ2-1, with 12 nucleotides matching TRBD2. Germline CDR1 reads SEHNR; CDR2 reads FQNEAQ (reference sequence). Germline trimming cut 5 bases from V and 5 bases from J; bases unmatched to any gene: 4. The CDR3 spans 15 residues. The CDR3: CASSKLAGGNNEQFF. The CDR3 bases are TGTGCCAGCAGCAAACTAGCGGGGGGAAACAATGAGCAGTTCTTC. The full variable domain, completed using reference TRBV7-9 and TRBJ2-1, is DTGVSQNPRHKITKRGQNVTFRCDPISEHNRLYWYRQTLGQGPEFLTYFQNEAQLEKSRLLSDRFSAERPKGSFSTLEIQRTEQGDSAMYLCASSKLAGGNNEQFFGPGTRLTVL.

The chain couples TRBV25-1 to TRBJ1-4; 8 bases are shared with TRBD1. This CDR3 has 15 residues. V shed 3 bases and J 3 bases; nucleotides not matched to a gene: 3. Germline V CDR1 and CDR2: MGHDK, SYGVNS. CDR3 protein: CASSDYRGSNEKLFF. The DNA for the CDR3 is TGTGCCAGCAGTGACTACAGGGGGTCTAATGAAAAACTGTTTTTT.

The V gene is TRBV7-9, the J gene TRBJ1-5; D is ambiguous. The germline CDR1 and CDR2 sequences are SEHNR and FQNEAQ (reference sequence). The V end lost 5 bases, the J end lost 1 base, and 9 bases lay between the germline ends. This CDR3 has 14 residues. Here the CDR3 DNA reads TGTGCCAGCAGCACAGACCAAAGCAATCAGCCCCAGCATTTT. Protein: CASSTDQSNQPQHF.

V is TRBV29-1 and J is TRBJ2-5, with TRBD1 as a possible D gene (7 bases). V was cut by 4 bases and J by 4 bases, with 13 bases left in between. The CDR3 has 13 residues. Germline CDR1 reads SQVTM; CDR2 reads ANQGSEA. CDR3: CSVVGGGGETQYF. The CDR3 DNA follows: TGCAGCGTTGTTGGAGGGGGCGGAGAGACCCAGTACTTC.

This chain links TRBV14 with TRBJ2-7; D not certain. Germline V gives CDR1 SGHDN, CDR2 FVKESK. Trimming pared 4 bases from V and 6 bases from J, leaving 10 bases between. The CDR3 has 12 amino acids. CDR3 sequence reads: CASSRRIREQYF. The CDR3 DNA reads TGTGCCAGCAGCCGCAGGATTCGCGAGCAGTACTTC.

This clonotype was found a few times. The chain is built from TRBV18 and TRBJ2-3; weak D call: TRBD1 (5 bases). The ends were cut back, 3 bases at V and 7 bases at J, with 8 bases in the middle. This CDR3 has 12 residues. From germline, CDR1 is KGHSH and CDR2 LQKENI. The CDR3 is CASSPPGNTQYF. CDR3 DNA sequence: TGTGCCAGCTCACCCCCAGGGAATACGCAGTATTTT.

The gene calls are TRBV9 and TRBJ2-5; 7 bases align to TRBD2. Germline V CDR1 and CDR2: SGDLS, YYNGEE. This CDR3 contains 20 residues. Unmatched junction bases numbered 22, after V lost 0 bases and J lost 5 bases. CDR3 in amino acids: CASSVVRGGDGGTKRETQYF. The CDR3 region has the DNA TGTGCCAGCAGCGTAGTGAGGGGAGGGGACGGAGGCACCAAGAGGGAGACCCAGTACTTC.

This clonotype was observed many times. The V and J genes are TRBV9 and TRBJ2-3, with 9 positions matching TRBD2. CDR3 size: 18 residues. Germline trimming cut 0 bases from V and 2 bases from J; bases unmatched to any gene: 10. Germline values: CDR1 SGDLS, CDR2 YYNGEE. DNA for the CDR3: TGTGCCAGCAGCGTAGGGGAGACTAGCGGACCTAACACAGATACGCAGTATTTT. Its translation: CASSVGETSGPNTDTQYF. The whole variable domain, filled in from reference TRBV9 and TRBJ2-3, reads DSGVTQTPKHLITATGQRVTLRCSPRSGDLSVYWYQQSLDQGLQFLIQYYNGEERAKGNILERFSAQQFPDLHSELNLSSLELGDSALYFCASSVGETSGPNTDTQYFGPGTRLTVL.

The CDR3 sequence: CASSHRGGYEQYF. For the CDR3, the DNA is TGTGCCAGCAGCCACCGGGGGGGATACGAGCAGTACTTC. The V and J genes are TRBV3-1 and TRBJ2-7, with TRBD2 identical over 8 bases. The V gene's germline CDR1 is LGHDT and CDR2 YNNKEL (reference sequence). The CDR3 spans 13 residues. With V trimmed by 3 bases and J by 4 bases, 2 bases remained unmatched.

The table lists this clonotype with a few counts. One end of the junction is discordant with germline, which a read error may explain. The chain joins TRBV20-1 to TRBJ2-3, with D possibly matching TRBD1 (6 bases). Per the germline V gene, CDR1 is DFQATT and CDR2 is SNEGSKA (reference sequence). This CDR3 region has 12 residues. The CDR3 loop is CSARSRTDTQFF. DNA of the CDR3: TGCAGTGCTAGATCCCGGACAGATACGCAGTTTTTT.

The sample holds a few counts of this clonotype. The V call is TRBV4-3, the J call TRBJ2-3; a possible D gene is TRBD2 (7 bases). This CDR3 spans 14 amino acids. Germline V CDR1 and CDR2: LGHNA, YSLEER. Trimming took off 0 bases at V and 8 bases at J, with 12 bases between the two ends. CDR3 in DNA: TGCGCCAGCAGCCAAGAAGGGGGGGCTGGTACGCAGTATTTT. Its protein product is CASSQEGGAGTQYF.

The chain is built from TRBV7-2 and TRBJ2-1; 7 nucleotides line up with TRBD2. The V gene's germline CDR1 is SGHTA and CDR2 FQGNSA. Trimming took 3 bases from V and 6 from J; bases not matched to a gene: 11. The CDR3 sequence is 16 residues long. The CDR3 DNA reads as TGTGCCAGCAGCTTTTTTGCGGGAGCCTTTGTCAATGAGCAGTTCTTC. Its translation: CASSFFAGAFVNEQFF. Full variable domain (missing parts from reference TRBV7-2 and TRBJ2-1): GAGVSQSPSNKVTEKGKDVELRCDPISGHTALYWYRQSLGQGLEFLIYFQGNSAPDKSGLPSDRFSAERTGGSVSTLTIQRTQQEDSAVYLCASSFFAGAFVNEQFFGPGTRLTVL.

This clonotype showed up just a few times. The chain carries TRBV5-8 and TRBJ2-6, with 9 bases aligning to TRBD1. There are 17 residues in the CDR3. Germline V gene lookup returns CDR1 SGHTS and CDR2 YDEGEE. The J segment lost 0 bases and the V segment lost 6 bases, leaving 7 bases of the junction unmatched. The CDR3, as DNA: TGTGCCAGCAAAGCGGGACAGGGAAACTCTGGGGCCAACGTCCTGACTTTC. The encoded protein is CASKAGQGNSGANVLTF.

This rearrangement joins TRBV7-2 to TRBJ2-5; 12 positions match TRBD2. The V segment lost 6 bases and the J segment 4 bases; nucleotides outside the gene matches: 6. The germline gives CDR1 SGHTA, CDR2 FQGNSA. The CDR3 has 15 residues. CDR3 nucleotide sequence: TGTGCCAGCAGTCGGACTAGCGGGGATTTAGAGACCCAGTACTTC. It encodes CASSRTSGDLETQYF.

The rearrangement links TRBV18 to TRBJ2-3, with a possible D match to TRBD1 (5 bases). The CDR3 covers 13 residues. Germline lookup yields CDR1 KGHSH and CDR2 LQKENI. V was shortened by 5 bases and J by 4 bases, with 10 bases between the two germline ends. The CDR3 protein is CASSSSGSDTQYF. The CDR3 bases are TGTGCCAGCTCATCTTCAGGGTCAGATACGCAGTATTTT.

This clonotype was observed at least ten times. This chain links TRBV12-3 or TRBV12-4 with TRBJ2-1; possibly TRBD2 for D (5 bases). V was pared by 3 bases and J by 5 bases, with 11 bases between. The CDR3 is made up of 14 amino acids. The CDR3 reads CASSFGVTHNEQFF. In nucleotides, the CDR3 is TGTGCCAGCAGTTTCGGGGTTACCCACAATGAGCAGTTCTTC.

The V call is TRBV7-9, the J call TRBJ2-4; 8 bases line up with TRBD1. The length of the CDR3 is 16 residues. With V trimmed by 1 base and J by 5 bases, 7 bases remained unmatched. Germline loops: CDR1 SEHNR, CDR2 FQNEAQ (reference sequence). Here the CDR3 reads CASSLDRGVIENIQYF. CDR3 nucleotide sequence: TGTGCCAGCAGCTTAGACAGGGGGGTAATCGAAAACATTCAGTACTTC.

This chain connects TRBV12-3 or TRBV12-4 to TRBJ2-7; no clear D gene. V was shortened by 3 bases and J by 5 bases, with 14 bases between the two germline ends. The CDR3 length is 14 residues. The CDR3 loop reads CASSFSQAYHEQYF. DNA for the CDR3: TGTGCCAGCAGTTTTTCCCAAGCCTACCACGAGCAGTACTTC.

This chain links TRBV6-1 with TRBJ2-3, with 12 bases identical to TRBD2. The CDR3 covers 15 residues. With V trimmed by 5 bases and J by 5 bases, 5 bases remained unmatched. CDR1 is MNHNS and CDR2 is SASEGT in the germline V gene. The CDR3 here is CASSSSSGRGDTQYF. CDR3 sequence (DNA): TGTGCCAGCAGTAGTTCTAGCGGGAGGGGAGATACGCAGTATTTT.

This chain links TRBV29-1 with TRBJ2-5; 7 bases align to TRBD1. Germline V gene sequence: CDR1 SQVTM, CDR2 ANQGSEA. V dropped 4 bases and J dropped 3; count of bases not matched to a gene: 5. CDR3 length equals 13 residues. CDR3: CSVGQGWEETQYF. In DNA, the CDR3 is TGCAGCGTTGGACAGGGATGGGAAGAGACCCAGTACTTC.

This clonotype was seen only a few times. The V gene is TRBV20-1, the J gene TRBJ1-6; tentatively, D is TRBD1 (6 bases). Per germline, CDR1 DFQATT and CDR2 SNEGSKA (reference sequence). Trimming removed 6 bases from V and 7 bases from J, with 16 bases in between. The length of the CDR3 is 14 residues. CDR3 DNA: TGCAGTGCGAGGACAGACACCACCAATTCACCCCTCCACTTT. Translation gives CSARTDTTNSPLHF.

This clonotype was counted only a few times. The J gene is TRBJ2-7, the V gene TRBV10-2; 8 bases fit TRBD1. CDR1 is WSHSY and CDR2 is SAAADI in the germline V gene. V lost 6 bases to trimming and J lost 3 bases; unmatched junction nucleotides: 10. The CDR3 loop spans 15 amino acids. CDR3 loop: CASRTPGTGIYEQYF. The CDR3 DNA reads as TGCGCCAGCAGGACCCCCGGGACAGGTATCTACGAGCAGTACTTC.

This clonotype has just a few counts. The CDR3 here is CASSWARQLHTDTQYF. The CDR3 DNA reads as TGTGCCAGCAGCTGGGCCCGGCAGTTACACACAGATACGCAGTATTTT. This chain uses TRBV5-6 with TRBJ2-3; the D is unclear. The CDR3 length is 16 residues. Germline V lookup: CDR1 SGHDT, CDR2 YYEEEE. The V gene lost 3 bases and the J gene lost 2 bases, with 16 bases spanning the gap.

The rearrangement uses TRBV7-2 and TRBJ2-7; TRBD2 might be the D (6 bases). This CDR3 is 11 amino acids long. The germline V gene has CDR1 SGHTA and CDR2 FQGNSA. V was trimmed by 0 bases and J by 9 bases, leaving 6 bases between them. The DNA for the CDR3 is TGTGCCAGCAGCTTAGCTAGCGGGCAGTACTTC. Amino acid sequence: CASSLASGQYF.